This T cell receptor (beta chain) was observed in a study of multiple sclerosis patients with progressive multifocal leukoencephalopathy. Time point indicated: time of PML onset. Natalizumab-treated patients developed PML between roughly 15 and 60 months into natalizumab therapy. Here immunoSEQ multiplex PCR was the method, and the copy in TCRdb shows in-frame clones only, minus some. The repertoire consists of fewer than 40,000 clones, with roughly 90% occurring once and the leading ten covering around 5.7%. Germline-derived CDR1 and CDR2 are MNHEY and SVGAGI. Trimming cost V 5 bases and J 9 bases; bases outside gene matches: 12. CDR3 size: 15 residues.

This specimen was PBMCs, taken from a patient treated with natalizumab. This clonotype originated in a middle-aged woman with progressive multifocal leukoencephalopathy. The chain is built from TRBV6-5 and TRBJ2-1; 8 nucleotides agree with TRBD1. The CDR3 nucleotides read TGTGCCAGCAGTGGGTCAGGGGGCCGGAGGAGTGAGCAGTTCTTC. Translation: CASSGSGGRRSEQFF.